The 19 T cell receptor beta chains listed next were all sequenced from one sample in a study of CD8+ T cells in alopecia areata. As to treatment: oral pan-JAK inhibitor, 5-10 mg twice daily. In each case, RNA was isolated and then reverse transcribed into cDNA as the sequencing template. Using immunoSEQ multiplex PCR, the repertoire was profiled, and TCRdb retains in-frame clones only, with some absent. The table shows roughly 76,000 clones, with about 30% occurring only once. This sample comprised CD8+ T cells sorted from blood, obtained at week 4, from a patient treated with tofacitinib. Receptors originate from a human donor with alopecia areata.

This clone was detected only a few times. An end of the junction differs from the germline gene, which may be a read error. J is TRBJ2-7 and V is TRBV29-1; possible D gene TRBD2, 6 bases. The germline V gene encodes CDR1 SQVTM and CDR2 ANQGSEA. This CDR3 is built from 13 residues. The CDR3 DNA follows: TGCAGCGCTGAAGGGACTTCCTCCTACGAGCAGTACTTC. It is translated as CSAEGTSSYEQYF.

The sample holds a few counts of this clone. The chain is built from TRBV9 and TRBJ1-1, with a weak D call TRBD1 (5 bases). Germline V CDR1 and CDR2: SGDLS, YYNGEE. There are 13 residues in the CDR3. V was trimmed by 5 bases and J by 9 bases, leaving 17 bases between them. CDR3 loop: CASSPGGAGKAFF. The CDR3 DNA reads as TGTGCCAGCAGTCCCGGGGGAGCGGGCAAAGCTTTCTTT.

The chain recombines TRBV25-1 with TRBJ1-2; TRBD1 might be the D (6 bases). Trimming removed 0 bases from V and 6 bases from J, with 14 bases in between. Germline CDR1 and CDR2: MGHDK and SYGVNS. The CDR3 has 15 amino acids. CDR3 in amino acids: CASSEYAGAKNGYTF. The CDR3 DNA sequence: TGTGCCAGCAGTGAATATGCAGGGGCGAAGAATGGCTACACCTTC.

The chain uses TRBV27 and TRBJ2-7; D call uncertain. The germline CDR1 and CDR2 sequences are MNHEY and SMNVEV (reference sequence). The germline V and J ends were trimmed by 3 bases and 3 bases, with 12 bases remaining between them. This CDR3 region has 14 residues. The CDR3 DNA reads as TGTGCCAGCAGTTTTTCTGCAGGCAACTACGAGCAGTACTTC. As protein: CASSFSAGNYEQYF.

This clone was picked up a small number of times. V usage is TRBV29-1 and J usage is TRBJ2-3; 14 bases are shared with TRBD2. Germline CDR1 reads SQVTM; CDR2 reads ANQGSEA. The CDR3 loop spans 20 amino acids. The V segment lost 6 bases and the J segment 6 bases; nucleotides outside the gene matches: 23. The CDR3 is CSVRDGAGTTSGRAMDTQYF. As DNA, the CDR3 is TGCAGCGTCAGAGACGGCGCGGGGACGACTAGCGGGAGGGCAATGGATACGCAGTATTTT.

J is TRBJ2-7 and V is TRBV29-1; TRBD2 agrees at 7 bases. The CDR3 length is 12 residues. CDR1 is SQVTM and CDR2 is ANQGSEA in the germline V gene. V gave up 6 bases and J gave up 2 bases; unmatched junction bases: 4. The CDR3 nucleotides read TGCAGCGTAGCCGGGACTACCTACGAGCAGTACTTC. Protein product: CSVAGTTYEQYF.

This clone was detected a few times. The chain has TRBV4-1 and TRBJ2-1; either TRBD1 or TRBD2 may fit D (5 bases each). CDR1 MGHRA and CDR2 YSYEKL come from the germline V gene. Trimming stripped 3 bases from V and 10 bases from J, with 10 bases between. This CDR3 is built from 12 residues. The CDR3 nucleotides are TGCGCCAGCAGCCATATCGGGACGGAGCAGTTCTTC. This sequence encodes CASSHIGTEQFF.

This chain uses TRBV6-1 with TRBJ1-1, with 7 bases fitting TRBD1. The CDR3 is 16 amino acids. Germline values: CDR1 MNHNS, CDR2 SASEGT. V gave up 6 bases and J gave up 0 bases; unmatched junction bases: 10. This CDR3 reads CASREHRGPMNTEAFF. CDR3 DNA sequence: TGTGCCAGCAGGGAACACAGGGGTCCTATGAACACTGAAGCTTTCTTT.

This rearrangement joins TRBV29-1 to TRBJ2-7, with TRBD1 as a possible D gene (5 bases). V was cut by 4 bases and J by 0 bases, with 7 bases left in between. There are 12 residues in the CDR3. Germline loops: CDR1 SQVTM, CDR2 ANQGSEA. The CDR3 is CSVAGPSYEQYF. The CDR3 bases are TGCAGCGTTGCAGGGCCCTCCTACGAGCAGTACTTC.

This clone was counted only a few times. The chain employs TRBV10-3 and TRBJ2-7; 11 nucleotides line up with TRBD2. Germline lookup yields CDR1 ENHRY and CDR2 SYGVKD. The CDR3 has 15 amino acids. J lost 2 bases, V lost 3 bases, and 3 bases had no gene match. In nucleotides, the CDR3 is TGTGCCATCAGTGAAAGTAGCGGGAGGGCCTACGAGCAGTACTTC. Encoded protein: CAISESSGRAYEQYF.

This clone was seen more than once but under ten times. This chain connects TRBV2 to TRBJ2-5, with TRBD1 identical over 9 bases. The DNA end is a closer match to TRBJ2-7, so the J assignment may be wrong. Per germline, CDR1 SNHLY and CDR2 FYNNEI. This CDR3 comprises 15 residues. As DNA, the CDR3 is TGTGCCAGCAGTGAGATTGGACAGGGGACCTACGAGCAGTACTTC. It codes for CASSEIGQGTYEQYF.

The table lists this clone with a count of one. Other DNA sequences from this sample encode an identical CDR3 as well. The chain couples TRBV30 to TRBJ2-7, with D unresolved. V shed 0 bases and J shed 3 bases, with 3 bases lying between them. CDR3 length: 11 residues. CDR1 GTSNPN and CDR2 SVGIG come from the germline V gene (reference sequence). In DNA form, the CDR3 reads TGTGCCTGGAGTGTAGGCTACGAGCAGTACTTC. This translates into CAWSVGYEQYF.

Only one count was recorded for this clone. The V call is TRBV30, the J call TRBJ2-5; D is unresolved. CDR1 and CDR2 (germline): GTSNPN, SVGIG (reference sequence). The CDR3 runs 14 residues. Deletions cut 4 bases from V and 5 bases from J, with 17 bases between. CDR3 region: CAWMTGVMGETQYF. The CDR3 DNA is TGTGCCTGGATGACGGGCGTGATGGGGGAGACCCAGTACTTC.

The chain recombines TRBV29-1 with TRBJ2-7; 14 bases are a match to TRBD2. The germline CDR1 and CDR2 sequences are SQVTM and ANQGSEA. Unmatched junction bases numbered 7, after V lost 3 bases and J lost 9 bases. The CDR3 sequence is 14 residues long. CDR3 residues: CSVEGGLAGEGQYF. Here the CDR3 DNA reads TGCAGCGTTGAGGGGGGACTAGCGGGAGAAGGGCAGTACTTC.

V and J are TRBV29-1 and TRBJ2-1, with 7 bases lining up with TRBD2. Trimming took 5 bases from V and 6 from J; bases not matched to a gene: 28. Germline V gene sequence: CDR1 SQVTM, CDR2 ANQGSEA. The CDR3 has 20 amino acids. The CDR3, as DNA: TGCAGCGTTAACCTCCTTGGAGGAATCGGTGGCCAGCGGGAAACCAATGAGCAGTTCTTC. It translates to CSVNLLGGIGGQRETNEQFF.

This clone was observed a few times. The chain employs TRBV19 and TRBJ1-5; no reliable D call. The V gene's germline CDR1 is LNHDA and CDR2 SQIVND (reference sequence). This CDR3 comprises 13 residues. Trimming stripped 3 bases from V and 4 bases from J, with 7 bases between. CDR3 sequence reads: CASSISGNQPQHF. For the CDR3, the DNA is TGTGCCAGTAGTATCTCAGGAAATCAGCCCCAGCATTTT. The full variable domain, with the rest looked up from reference TRBV19 and TRBJ1-5, is DGGITQSPKYLFRKEGQNVTLSCEQNLNHDAMYWYRQDPGQGLRLIYYSQIVNDFQKGDIAEGYSVSREKKESFPLTVTSAQKNPTAFYLCASSISGNQPQHFGDGTRLSIL.

This clone came up a few times. The chain employs TRBV7-9 and TRBJ2-1; no clear D. The CDR3 is made up of 15 amino acids. Germline V gene lookup returns CDR1 SEHNR and CDR2 FQNEAQ (reference sequence). V lost 5 bases to trimming and J lost 0 bases, with 11 bases between them. CDR3 amino acids: CASSPSLYSYNEQFF. DNA of the CDR3: TGTGCCAGCAGCCCCTCATTATACTCCTACAATGAGCAGTTCTTC.

The chain is built from TRBV6-6 and TRBJ2-5; D tentatively reads TRBD1 or TRBD2 (5 bases each). There are 16 residues in the CDR3. Per germline, CDR1 MNHNY and CDR2 SVGAGI (reference sequence). Trimming removed 6 bases from V and 5 bases from J, with 22 bases in between. The CDR3 DNA follows: TGTGCCAGCAGCCCCCCGGGACGCCGGTCTTGGGAGACCCAGTACTTC. Translated: CASSPPGRRSWETQYF.

Only a few counts were recorded for this clone. The chain carries TRBV7-2 and TRBJ2-7, with D perhaps matching TRBD2 (5 bases). The germline V gene encodes CDR1 SGHTA and CDR2 FQGNSA. The V gene lost 6 bases and the J gene lost 4 bases, with 10 bases spanning the gap. The CDR3 length is 12 residues. For the CDR3, the DNA is TGTGCCAGCAGAGAGGGAAGGTACGAGCAGTACTTC. This sequence encodes CASREGRYEQYF.